These T cell receptor beta chains were read from a single sample in a study of T-cell memory formation after mild COVID-19. TCRdb ran MiXCR on the 5' RACE reads and lists one entry per CDR3 protein. Of under 600,000 distinct CDR3 sequences in the sample, about 20% were seen once. Sequenced sample: PBMCs or a T cell subset sorted from them (not recorded which). Source of these receptors: an adult woman who had mild COVID-19 (a few samples of this study predate the infection). Cell type and time point are not known. Both conserved end residues are part of each CDR3. A D gene is named only where the DNA matches it firmly. Clone size is shown for a subset of rows, as once, few, many or a class of expanded clone.

V gene	J gene	D gene	clone size	CDR3 DNA	CDR3 protein
TRBV18	TRBJ2-2	TRBD2	few	TGTGCCAGCTCACTGTGGCTAGCGGAGAACACCGGGGAGCTGTTTTTT	CASSLWLAENTGELFF
TRBV20-1	TRBJ2-3	NA	NA	TGCAGTGCCCAACCCCGCACCACGACTAGGGCAGATACGCAGTATTTT	CSAQPRTTTRADTQYF
TRBV20-1	TRBJ1-1	NA	many	TGCAGTGCTAGTGACCCTATGAGGGTCGGCACTGAAGCTTTCTTT	CSASDPMRVGTEAFF
TRBV5-5	TRBJ2-1	NA	few	TGTGCCAGCACCCTCGAACGCTGGGGCGGGGAGCAGTTCTTC	CASTLERWGGEQFF
TRBV7-9	TRBJ1-5	NA	NA	TGTGCCAGCAGCTTAGCCCATTATGTAGCGGGTCTAGATCAGCCCCAGCATTTT	CASSLAHYVAGLDQPQHF
TRBV13	TRBJ1-3	NA	NA	TGTGCCAGCAGCTTAGGCCTCCAGGATGGAAACACCATATATTTT	CASSLGLQDGNTIYF
TRBV21-1	TRBJ1-1	NA	NA	TGTGCCAGCAGCCTCGAAGCAGGGACAGGGGGCGTGTGCGACACTGAAGCTTTCTTT	CASSLEAGTGGVCDTEAFF
TRBV14	TRBJ2-1	NA	NA	TGTGCCAGCAGCCAGAGCTCATTACGGGACGGAATCGTCTTC	CASSQSSLRDGIVF
TRBV12-3/TRBV12-4	TRBJ2-3	NA	many	TGTGCCAGCAGCGGAGGGGGCCCAGATACGCAGTATTTT	CASSGGGPDTQYF
TRBV27	TRBJ2-7	NA	few	TGTGCCAGCAGTATAGGAAACGAGCAGTACTTC	CASSIGNEQYF
TRBV5-1	TRBJ2-7	NA	NA	TGCGCCAGCAGCCCCGTCGAGAGTGTTAAAGCGGCCGTCTACGAGCAGTACTTC	CASSPVESVKAAVYEQYF
TRBV7-8	TRBJ1-2	NA	NA	TGTGCCAGCAGCGCCCCGGGAAACTATGGCTACACCTTC	CASSAPGNYGYTF
TRBV6-2/TRBV6-3	TRBJ2-7	NA	NA	TGTGCCAGCAGTTTTAACGACTACGAGCAGTACTTC	CASSFNDYEQYF
TRBV6-2/TRBV6-3	TRBJ2-7	TRBD2	NA	TGTGCCACCTCGCCGGTAGGCGGGGGGTACGAGCAGTACTTC	CATSPVGGGYEQYF
TRBV6-1	TRBJ2-3	NA	NA	TGTGCCAGCAGTGTAGGGGCAGGGACCACAGATACGCAGTATTTT	CASSVGAGTTDTQYF